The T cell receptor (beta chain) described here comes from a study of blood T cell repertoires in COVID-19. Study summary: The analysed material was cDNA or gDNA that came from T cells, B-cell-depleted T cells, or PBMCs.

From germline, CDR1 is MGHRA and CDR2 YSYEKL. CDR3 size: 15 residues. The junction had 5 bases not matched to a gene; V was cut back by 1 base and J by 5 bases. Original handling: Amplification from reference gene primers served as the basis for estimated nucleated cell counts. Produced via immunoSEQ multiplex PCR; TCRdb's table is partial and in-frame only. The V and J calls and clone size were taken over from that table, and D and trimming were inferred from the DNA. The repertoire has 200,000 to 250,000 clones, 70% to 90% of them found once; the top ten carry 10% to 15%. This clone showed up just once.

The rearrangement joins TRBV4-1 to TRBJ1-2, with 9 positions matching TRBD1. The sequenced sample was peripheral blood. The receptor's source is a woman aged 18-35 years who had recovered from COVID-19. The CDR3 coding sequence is TGCGCCAGCAGCCAAGGGACAGGGGAAGGGTATGGCTACACCTTC. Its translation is CASSQGTGEGYGYTF.